This T cell receptor beta chain is drawn from a study of cytomegalovirus exposure and HLA in healthy donors. CDR3 length: 14 amino acids. Germline CDR1 and CDR2: SGHNT and YYREEE (reference sequence). Trimming stripped 4 bases from V and 1 base from J, with 12 bases between. Clones were sequenced by immunoSEQ multiplex PCR, and TCRdb holds only the in-frame ones, with some missing. The sample has hundreds of thousands of clones; roughly 90% are singletons. Broader study findings: The classifier reportedly diagnosed cytomegalovirus status with high sensitivity and specificity.

Regarding this clone: What it binds is unknown.

V gene TRBV5-4 combines with J gene TRBJ2-7; D uncertain. Sequencing used PBMCs. This receptor was obtained from a woman aged 18-30 years in good health and CMV-seronegative. For the CDR3, the DNA is TGTGCCAGCAGCCCCACCCCACTTTCCTACGAGCAGTACTTC. It encodes CASSPTPLSYEQYF.